These 25 T cell receptor beta chains were sequenced from one sample in a study of blood T cell repertoires in COVID-19 (dated by TCRdb to 2018 to 2020). Preparation of the library involved the immunoSEQ multiplex PCR assay. This is the immuneACCESS table as TCRdb keeps it, with only in-frame sequences that have V and J called. A part of the clones is gone; compared with another copy, unresolved V genes explain less than half, and the rest is unexplained. This sample is represented by approximately 350,000 clones; 75% to 90% of them were singletons. The ten largest make up around 1% of the sample. Material: PBMCs or T cells enriched from blood (not recorded which). All receptors derive from a man younger than 35 who had recovered from COVID-19.

This rearrangement joins TRBV9 to TRBJ2-3, with 8 bases that match TRBD1. V lost 4 bases to trimming and J lost 2 bases; unmatched junction nucleotides: 12. The CDR3 covers 17 residues. Germline assignment: CDR1 SGDLS and CDR2 YYNGEE. CDR3 bases: TGTGCCAGCAGCTTAGGCTCACAGGGGGTGCACACAGATACGCAGTATTTT. It codes for CASSLGSQGVHTDTQYF.

This CDR3 is CASSVSGLGGDTQYF. The CDR3 region has the DNA TGTGCCAGCAGCGTTTCCGGACTCGGGGGAGATACGCAGTATTTT. This chain uses TRBV9 with TRBJ2-3, with a tentative D call TRBD2 (6 bases). The CDR3 totals 15 residues. Germline loops: CDR1 SGDLS, CDR2 YYNGEE. Trimming cost V 2 bases and J 5 bases, with 15 bases left between them.

The chain has TRBV5-1 and TRBJ2-5; perhaps TRBD1 as D (5 bases). Germline CDR1 reads SGHRS; CDR2 reads YFSETQ. This CDR3 has 15 residues. V lost 0 bases and J lost 5, with 14 bases in between. The CDR3 nucleotides are TGCGCCAGCAGCTTGGACCGGCCAGGGTGGGAGACCCAGTACTTC. This encodes CASSLDRPGWETQYF.

The genes are TRBV5-5 and TRBJ1-1, with D unclear. The CDR3 is made up of 12 amino acids. Germline-derived CDR1 and CDR2 are SGHKS and YYEKEE (reference sequence). With 0 bases removed from V and 8 bases from J, the gap between germline ends came to 8 bases. The CDR3 DNA reads as TGTGCCAGCAGCTTGGTACAGAGAGAAGCTTTCTTT. Protein: CASSLVQREAFF.

The chain has TRBV2 and TRBJ2-7; 7 bases agree with TRBD1. Germline loops: CDR1 SNHLY, CDR2 FYNNEI. The junction had 5 bases not matched to a gene; V was cut back by 3 bases and J by 3 bases. This CDR3 has 14 amino acids. The CDR3 DNA is TGTGCCAGCAGTGAGGTAGGGGACAGCTACGAGCAGTACTTC. It specifies CASSEVGDSYEQYF.

V gene TRBV6-5 combines with J gene TRBJ2-7; 9 nucleotides agree with TRBD1. Trimming cost V 0 bases and J 5 bases; bases outside gene matches: 8. The CDR3 is made up of 16 amino acids. Germline CDR1 reads MNHEY; CDR2 reads SVGAGI. CDR3: CASSYSIGGTGNEQYF. The CDR3 nucleotides read TGTGCCAGCAGTTACTCGATCGGGGGGACAGGGAACGAGCAGTACTTC.

The chain uses TRBV4-1 and TRBJ1-5; the match to TRBD1 covers 7 bases. The CDR3 extends over 16 amino acids. Looked up from germline, CDR1 is MGHRA and CDR2 is YSYEKL. J was trimmed by 1 base and V by 5 bases; bases with no gene match: 8. Written as DNA, the CDR3 is TGCGCCAGCAGCTCAACAGGGGCAGGGAGCAATCAGCCCCAGCATTTT. Protein product: CASSSTGAGSNQPQHF.

The V gene is TRBV7-9, the J gene TRBJ1-5; D may be TRBD1 (6 bases). CDR1 and CDR2 (germline): SEHNR, FQNEAQ (reference sequence). The CDR3 length is 14 residues. Trimming shortened V by 3 bases and J by 2 bases, and 8 bases separated the two germline ends. As DNA, the CDR3 is TGTGCCAGCAGCTTGGACAGAGGCAATCAGCCCCAGCATTTT. Translated: CASSLDRGNQPQHF. The full variable domain, in which reference TRBV7-9 and TRBJ1-5 provide the parts outside the CDR3, is DTGVSQNPRHKITKRGQNVTFRCDPISEHNRLYWYRQTLGQGPEFLTYFQNEAQLEKSRLLSDRFSAERPKGSFSTLEIQRTEQGDSAMYLCASSLDRGNQPQHFGDGTRLSIL.

The chain is built from TRBV19 and TRBJ2-5, with 11 bases identical to TRBD2. Germline CDR1 LNHDA, CDR2 SQIVND (reference sequence). With 5 bases clipped from V and 4 bases from J, the junction kept 9 bases outside the gene matches. CDR3 size: 16 residues. The CDR3 here is CASSPGTSGTRETQYF. In DNA form, the CDR3 reads TGTGCCAGTAGTCCAGGGACTAGCGGAACTAGAGAGACCCAGTACTTC.

The rearrangement joins TRBV28 to TRBJ1-5; D is possibly TRBD1 (5 bases). V shed 3 bases and J shed 4 bases, with 13 bases lying between them. Germline-derived CDR1 and CDR2 are MDHEN and SYDVKM. CDR3 length: 15 amino acids. CDR3 in amino acids: CASSFPGRQNQPQHF. The CDR3 DNA follows: TGTGCCAGCAGTTTTCCAGGGCGACAGAATCAGCCCCAGCATTTT.

The V call is TRBV9, the J call TRBJ2-3, with 15 positions matching TRBD2. CDR1 SGDLS and CDR2 YYNGEE come from the germline V gene. The CDR3 contains 18 residues. Unmatched junction bases numbered 6, after V lost 2 bases and J lost 2 bases. The CDR3 DNA sequence: TGTGCCAGCAGCGTTGAGGGGACTAGCGGGGGGTACACAGATACGCAGTATTTT. Its protein is CASSVEGTSGGYTDTQYF.

The chain employs TRBV27 and TRBJ2-7; 11 nucleotides match TRBD2. The CDR3 contains 13 residues. CDR1 and CDR2 from the germline V gene are MNHEY and SMNVEV (reference sequence). Germline trimming cut 3 bases from V and 7 bases from J; bases unmatched to any gene: 2. CDR3 sequence (DNA): TGTGCCAGCAGTTTCCGGACTAGCGGGGAGCAGTACTTC. Translated: CASSFRTSGEQYF.

The chain is built from TRBV4-3 and TRBJ2-7; 10 bases are a match to TRBD1. V gave up 3 bases and J gave up 9 bases; unmatched junction bases: 11. The length of the CDR3 is 15 residues. Germline CDR1 is LGHNA and CDR2 is YSLEER. CDR3: CASSHIERQGAGQYF. CDR3 DNA: TGCGCCAGCAGCCACATCGAGAGACAGGGGGCGGGGCAGTACTTC.

V is TRBV15 and J is TRBJ1-2, with D possibly TRBD1 on 5 matching bases. Germline lookup yields CDR1 LNHNV and CDR2 YYDKDF (reference sequence). The CDR3 loop spans 14 amino acids. Trimming took off 1 base at V and 10 bases at J, with 16 bases between the two ends. DNA of the CDR3: TGTGCCACCAGCAGAGGTGCAGGGATTAACGACTACACCTTC. Translated, it gives CATSRGAGINDYTF. Filled out from reference TRBV15 and TRBJ1-2, the complete variable domain reads DAMVIQNPRYQVTQFGKPVTLSCSQTLNHNVMYWYQQKSSQAPKLLFHYYDKDFNNEADTPDNFQSRRPNTSFCFLDIRSPGLGDTAMYLCATSRGAGINDYTFGSGTRLTVV.

The V call is TRBV27, the J call TRBJ1-3; 7 positions match TRBD1. This CDR3 has 13 amino acids. V trimming: 6 bases; J trimming: 5 bases; junction bases outside the gene matches: 4. Per the germline V gene, CDR1 is MNHEY and CDR2 is SMNVEV (reference sequence). The CDR3 coding sequence is TGTGCCAGCAGAGGGACAGCGAGAAACACCATATATTTT. As protein: CASRGTARNTIYF.

The chain couples TRBV7-9 to TRBJ1-2; no firm D call. The germline V and J ends were trimmed by 1 base and 0 bases, with 9 bases remaining between them. Looked up from germline, CDR1 is SEHNR and CDR2 is FQNEAQ (reference sequence). The CDR3 contains 15 residues. The CDR3 spells CASSLDVTANYGYTF. CDR3 bases: TGTGCCAGCAGCTTAGATGTCACTGCTAACTATGGCTACACCTTC.

This clone is a singleton in its sample. Written as DNA, the CDR3 is TGTGCCAGCAGCCACAGGGTGGCATATAATTCACCCCTCCACTTT. Translated, it gives CASSHRVAYNSPLHF. The chain is built from TRBV3-1 (or the pseudogene TRBV3-2) and TRBJ1-6; possibly TRBD1 for D (5 bases). V dropped 3 bases and J dropped 4 bases, with 10 bases sitting between them. The germline CDR1 and CDR2 sequences are LGHDT and YNNKEL (reference sequence). This CDR3 spans 15 amino acids.

V is TRBV19 and J is TRBJ2-3; 8 nucleotides match TRBD1. The V gene's germline CDR1 is LNHDA and CDR2 SQIVND (reference sequence). After removal of 6 bases from V and 3 bases from J, the junction contained 8 bases not matched to a gene. The CDR3 contains 15 residues. The CDR3 loop reads CASRKDRVGTDTQYF. Written as DNA, the CDR3 is TGTGCCAGTAGAAAGGACAGGGTCGGAACAGATACGCAGTATTTT.

As regards this clone: At one end, the junction sequence differs from germline, possibly due to a read error. The V gene is TRBV3-1 (or the pseudogene TRBV3-2), the J gene TRBJ1-1; a possible D gene is TRBD1 (5 bases). The CDR3 consists of 11 residues. Germline-derived CDR1 and CDR2 are LGHDT and YNNKEL (reference sequence). The CDR3, as DNA: TGTGCCAGCAGCCAAGAGCGGGGCCACACCTTT. This sequence encodes CASSQERGHTF.

The CDR3 region has the DNA TGTGCCAGCAGCTTAAGCGGGAGGGCTACAGATACGCAGTATTTT. This codes for CASSLSGRATDTQYF. The chain recombines TRBV7-3 with TRBJ2-3; 9 nucleotides align to TRBD2. The J segment lost 3 bases and the V segment lost 1 base, leaving 2 bases of the junction unmatched. The CDR3 has 15 residues. Germline loops: CDR1 SGHTA, CDR2 FQGTGA.

Only one count was recorded for this clone. This chain links TRBV18 with TRBJ1-2, with D hard to call. Germline V lookup: CDR1 KGHSH, CDR2 LQKENI. The CDR3 is 15 residues long. V was trimmed by 3 bases and J by 13 bases, leaving 24 bases between them. This CDR3 is CASSPPNGRTHRCTF. For the CDR3, the DNA is TGTGCCAGCTCACCGCCAAATGGGAGGACCCACCGGTGCACCTTC.

This chain connects TRBV20-1 to TRBJ1-2, with D uncertain. Germline V gene lookup returns CDR1 DFQATT and CDR2 SNEGSKA (reference sequence). The CDR3 spans 13 residues. The V and J ends lost 3 bases and 2 bases respectively, with 10 bases between them. CDR3 DNA: TGCAGTGCTAGTCAAGGACTGAACTATGGCTACACCTTC. It yields the protein CSASQGLNYGYTF.

This chain connects TRBV5-6 to TRBJ1-5; the D is unclear. CDR1 and CDR2 (germline): SGHDT, YYEEEE. V was trimmed by 0 bases and J by 3 bases, leaving 4 bases between them. This CDR3 region has 13 residues. The CDR3 sequence is CASSLELNQPQHF. The CDR3 bases are TGTGCCAGCAGCTTGGAACTCAATCAGCCCCAGCATTTT.

CDR3 nucleotide sequence: TGTGCCAGCAGCCGAAGTCGACACGGGGAGCTGTTTTTT. It translates to CASSRSRHGELFF. This rearrangement joins TRBV14 to TRBJ2-2; D ambiguous. CDR1 is SGHDN and CDR2 is FVKESK in the germline V gene. V lost 4 bases and J 7 bases, leaving 10 bases between the germline ends. The CDR3 spans 13 residues.

The chain joins TRBV5-1 to TRBJ2-3, with D unclear. This CDR3 spans 14 amino acids. CDR1 and CDR2 (germline): SGHRS, YFSETQ. Trimming stripped 0 bases from V and 0 bases from J, with 5 bases between. The CDR3 loop is CASSLVGSTDTQYF. The CDR3 DNA sequence: TGCGCCAGCAGCTTGGTGGGCAGCACAGATACGCAGTATTTT.